These T cell receptor beta chains were read from a single sample in a study of CD8 T cells in Susac syndrome. Each CDR3 protein gets one entry after TCRdb re-called the immunoSEQ multiplex PCR reads with MiXCR. The profile covers some 190,000 distinct CDR3 sequences, with around 95% appearing a single time and approximately 0.09% taken by the ten largest. The sequenced sample was CD4+ T cells from PBMCs. These receptors were collected from a human donor with multiple sclerosis. The CDR3 runs from the conserved cysteine through the conserved F or W. A D gene is named only where the DNA matches it firmly. The size field is filled for only some rows; it gives once, few, many or a size class.

V gene	J gene	D gene	CDR3 length	clone size	CDR3 protein	CDR3 DNA
TRBV15	TRBJ1-1	.	14	.	CATSDPRMGTEAFF	TGTGCCACCAGCGACCCCCGAATGGGTACTGAAGCTTTCTTT
TRBV5-6	TRBJ2-5	TRBD2	15	.	CASSLEQRGIGTQYF	TGTGCCAGCAGCTTGGAGCAGCGGGGGATTGGGACCCAGTACTTC
TRBV24-1	TRBJ2-1	TRBD1	12	once	CATRQGGDEQFF	TGTGCCACCCGACAGGGGGGCGATGAGCAGTTCTTC
TRBV27	TRBJ2-7	.	15	.	CASSLETGRNYEQYF	TGTGCCAGCAGTTTAGAGACAGGACGGAACTACGAGCAGTACTTC
TRBV9	TRBJ2-1	.	13	.	CASSVRPAREQFF	TGTGCCAGCAGCGTGAGGCCCGCTAGAGAGCAGTTCTTC
TRBV20-1	TRBJ1-5	.	14	.	CSARGGSGSQPQHF	TGCAGTGCTAGAGGGGGGTCAGGGTCTCAGCCCCAGCATTTT
TRBV3-1	TRBJ2-3	.	12	.	CASSLSGDTQYF	TGTGCCAGCAGCTTGTCGGGAGATACGCAGTATTTT
TRBV19	TRBJ1-6	.	13	.	CASSILHNSPLHF	TGTGCCAGTAGTATTCTCCATAATTCACCCCTCCACTTT
TRBV4-3	TRBJ1-1	TRBD1	16	.	CASSQDPGTGLAEAFF	TGCGCCAGCAGCCAAGATCCCGGGACAGGGTTGGCTGAAGCTTTCTTT
TRBV29-1	TRBJ2-1	.	13	.	CSVARVAYNEQFF	TGCAGCGTTGCAAGGGTCGCCTACAATGAGCAGTTCTTC
TRBV7-3	TRBJ2-2	.	19	.	CASSSRGGSNKANTGELFF	TGTGCCAGCAGCTCCAGAGGTGGAAGTAACAAAGCGAACACCGGGGAGCTGTTTTTT
TRBV12-3/TRBV12-4	TRBJ1-2	.	13	.	CASSLRALHGYTF	TGTGCCAGCAGTTTGAGGGCGCTCCATGGCTACACCTTC
TRBV6-2/TRBV6-3	TRBJ2-1	.	15	.	CASSYFPGIPHEQFF	TGTGCCAGCAGTTACTTCCCCGGGATCCCCCATGAGCAGTTCTTC
TRBV11-2	TRBJ2-3	.	14	.	CASSRPDPTDTQYF	TGTGCCAGCAGCCGCCCGGACCCCACAGATACGCAGTATTTT
TRBV20-1	TRBJ1-1	.	15	.	CSASGQGTVRTEAFF	TGCAGTGCTAGCGGCCAGGGGACGGTGAGAACTGAAGCTTTCTTT